The 19 T cell receptor beta chains below all came from one sample that was sequenced in a study of T cell changes during pregnancy in multiple sclerosis (dated by TCRdb to the late 2010s). The library was prepared using the immunoSEQ multiplex PCR assay. The table was pulled from immuneACCESS by TCRdb, which kept in-frame rearrangements only. Such tables lose some clones; where checked, under half of the loss comes from unresolved V genes, and the rest has no known cause. This sample has 60,000 or so clones in its table, and roughly 88% of those were observed once. The ten largest clones represent 2% to 2.5% of the sample. The sample was peripheral blood, taken in the second trimester of pregnancy. Receptors were obtained from a female donor in good health, enrolled as a control in a pregnancy study.

This clone was observed once. The chain couples TRBV6-5 to TRBJ2-1, with 11 positions matching TRBD1. CDR1 is MNHEY and CDR2 is SVGAGI in the germline V gene. The trim removed 4 bases at V and 6 bases at J, leaving 8 bases unmatched. This CDR3 comprises 16 residues. DNA of the CDR3: TGTGCCAGCAGTTCCGCCGGGACAGGGGGTTTCAATGAGCAGTTCTTC. It is translated as CASSSAGTGGFNEQFF.

This sequence joins TRBV19 and TRBJ2-5; D perhaps matches TRBD1 (6 bases). The CDR3 runs to 14 residues. From germline, CDR1 is LNHDA and CDR2 SQIVND (reference sequence). Trimming shortened V by 5 bases and J by 2 bases, and 12 bases separated the two germline ends. For the CDR3, the DNA is TGTGCCAGTAGTGCCGTGGACAGACAAGAGACCCAGTACTTC. Protein sequence: CASSAVDRQETQYF.

This chain joins TRBV28 and TRBJ2-1; D might be TRBD2 (6 bases). CDR1 is MDHEN, CDR2 SYDVKM, per germline. Trimming removed 6 bases from V and 7 bases from J, with 16 bases in between. There are 14 residues in the CDR3. The CDR3 nucleotides are TGTGCCAGCAGCACTAGCTTTCCTACGAATGAGCAGTTCTTC. Residues: CASSTSFPTNEQFF.

CDR3 sequence (DNA): TGCGCCAGCAGCTTGGTTGGGACTAGTGAAGCTTTCTTT. As protein: CASSLVGTSEAFF. V is TRBV5-1 and J is TRBJ1-1; possible D gene TRBD1, 5 bases. V lost 0 bases, J lost 7 bases, and 10 bases lay in between. The germline V gene encodes CDR1 SGHRS and CDR2 YFSETQ. The length of the CDR3 is 13 residues.

The chain is built from TRBV19 and TRBJ1-2, with D maybe TRBD1 (6 bases). V lost 5 bases and J 8 bases, leaving 15 bases between the germline ends. The CDR3 has 13 amino acids. The germline V gene has CDR1 LNHDA and CDR2 SQIVND (reference sequence). CDR3 bases: TGTGCCAGTAGTCCAGGGGACCCAACCGGCTACACCTTC. Translated: CASSPGDPTGYTF. The full variable domain, with the rest looked up from reference TRBV19 and TRBJ1-2, is DGGITQSPKYLFRKEGQNVTLSCEQNLNHDAMYWYRQDPGQGLRLIYYSQIVNDFQKGDIAEGYSVSREKKESFPLTVTSAQKNPTAFYLCASSPGDPTGYTFGSGTRLTVV.

There are a few counts of this clone. The chain couples TRBV19 to TRBJ2-2; tentatively, D is TRBD1 (5 bases). CDR1 and CDR2 (germline): LNHDA, SQIVND (reference sequence). The length of the CDR3 is 12 residues. Trimming removed 11 bases at V and 4 bases at J, with 11 bases between. CDR3 DNA: TGTGCCTCGGACATTTCCACCGGGGAGCTGTTTTTT. It codes for CASDISTGELFF.

This chain joins TRBV29-1 and TRBJ2-7, with D tentatively TRBD1 (6 bases). Germline lookup yields CDR1 SQVTM and CDR2 ANQGSEA. This CDR3 contains 12 residues. V shed 3 bases and J shed 1 base, with 7 bases lying between them. Here the CDR3 DNA reads TGCAGCGTTGAGCAGGGGTCCTACGAGCAGTACTTC. Encoded protein: CSVEQGSYEQYF.

As regards this clone: An end of the junction does not agree with germline; a read error may underlie this. The chain joins TRBV25-1 to TRBJ2-7; no definite D call. The length of the CDR3 is 13 residues. In germline, CDR1 is MGHDK, CDR2 SYGVNS. The CDR3 DNA is TGTGCCAGCAGTTACGAGGTCTCCAACGAGCAGTACTTC. It is translated as CASSYEVSNEQYF.

The chain carries TRBV28 and TRBJ2-7; D not certain. This CDR3 spans 15 amino acids. V was trimmed by 1 base and J by 5 bases, leaving 15 bases between them. From germline, CDR1 is MDHEN and CDR2 SYDVKM. As DNA, the CDR3 is TGTGCCAGCAGTTTATCCCCCCCAGGCTTGGACGAGCAGTACTTC. This sequence encodes CASSLSPPGLDEQYF.

V and J are TRBV7-8 and TRBJ1-2; D possibly corresponds to TRBD1 (5 bases). CDR3 length: 21 residues. The V end lost 2 bases, the J end lost 6 bases, and 34 bases lay between the germline ends. CDR1 and CDR2 from the germline V gene are SGHVS and FQNEAQ. The CDR3 protein is CASSLIAVPRTRRQRRNGYTF. The CDR3 DNA is TGTGCCAGCAGCTTAATAGCCGTGCCGAGAACCAGAAGACAGCGACGTAATGGCTACACCTTC. The variable domain in full, completed from reference TRBV7-8 and TRBJ1-2, reads GAGVSQSPRYKVAKRGQDVALRCDPISGHVSLFWYQQALGQGPEFLTYFQNEAQLDKSGLPSDRFFAERPEGSVSTLKIQRTQQEDSAVYLCASSLIAVPRTRRQRRNGYTFGSGTRLTVV.

The chain carries TRBV5-1 and TRBJ2-3, with a possible D match to TRBD2 (7 bases). V lost 3 bases and J 1 base, leaving 18 bases between the germline ends. The CDR3 loop spans 17 amino acids. Germline CDR1 reads SGHRS; CDR2 reads YFSETQ. The CDR3 loop reads CASSSGSRGAGTDTQYF. CDR3 nucleotides: TGCGCCAGCAGCTCTGGTAGTCGGGGGGCGGGCACAGATACGCAGTATTTT.

In DNA form, the CDR3 reads TGCGCCAGCAGCCGCGGACTAGCGGGGACAGATACGCAGTATTTT. It specifies CASSRGLAGTDTQYF. The chain employs TRBV5-1 and TRBJ2-3; TRBD2 aligns across 12 bases. The CDR3 runs to 15 residues. V lost 4 bases, J lost 3 bases, and 3 bases stayed unmatched. Germline assignment: CDR1 SGHRS and CDR2 YFSETQ.

V usage is TRBV6-4 and J usage is TRBJ1-2, with a possible D match to TRBD1 (5 bases). From germline, CDR1 is MRHNA and CDR2 SNTAGT. The V gene lost 0 bases and the J gene lost 4 bases, with 12 bases spanning the gap. This CDR3 has 15 amino acids. The CDR3 DNA is TGTGCCAGCAGTGACTCGGCGGGGGAAGTCTATGGCTACACCTTC. Translating it yields CASSDSAGEVYGYTF.

This rearrangement joins TRBV28 to TRBJ1-4; D not resolved. From germline, CDR1 is MDHEN and CDR2 SYDVKM. The V and J ends lost 3 bases and 8 bases respectively, with 10 bases between them. The CDR3 length is 13 residues. In DNA, the CDR3 is TGTGCCAGCAGTTTTTTTTTCGGGGAAAAACTGTTTTTT. It codes for CASSFFFGEKLFF.

The chain couples TRBV19 to TRBJ1-6; 7 bases match TRBD1. The CDR3 is 14 amino acids. CDR1 and CDR2 (germline): LNHDA, SQIVND (reference sequence). J gave up 7 bases and V 10 bases, and 10 bases lay outside the gene matches. The CDR3 loop reads CAISPGTDNSPLHF. In DNA form, the CDR3 reads TGTGCCATATCTCCCGGGACAGACAATTCACCCCTCCACTTT. Supplemented by reference TRBV19 and TRBJ1-6, the full variable domain reads DGGITQSPKYLFRKEGQNVTLSCEQNLNHDAMYWYRQDPGQGLRLIYYSQIVNDFQKGDIAEGYSVSREKKESFPLTVTSAQKNPTAFYLCAISPGTDNSPLHFGNGTRLTVT.

V gene TRBV4-1 combines with J gene TRBJ1-1; the D gene is possibly TRBD1 (5 bases). Germline V lookup: CDR1 MGHRA, CDR2 YSYEKL. V lost 3 bases and J 1 base, leaving 6 bases between the germline ends. The CDR3 length is 13 residues. DNA of the CDR3: TGCGCCAGCAGCCACACAGGGAACACTGAAGCTTTCTTT. Translation: CASSHTGNTEAFF.

The V and J genes are TRBV12-2 and TRBJ1-1. TRBV12-2 is a documented pseudogene. There are 15 residues in the CDR3. CDR3 nucleotide sequence: TGTGCAAGTCGCTGTCCGGGACTTGCGGGGACTGAAGCTTTCTTT. It translates to CASRCPGLAGTEAFF.

The chain joins TRBV7-9 to TRBJ1-2; 7 bases are shared with TRBD1. This CDR3 comprises 13 residues. J lost 6 bases, V lost 5 bases, and 6 bases had no gene match. CDR1 and CDR2 from the germline V gene are SEHNR and FQNEAQ (reference sequence). The CDR3 region is CASSHGTVHGYTF. In nucleotides, the CDR3 is TGTGCCAGCAGCCATGGGACAGTTCATGGCTACACCTTC.

V and J are TRBV4-1 and TRBJ1-1, with D possibly matching TRBD1 (5 bases). This CDR3 is built from 13 residues. V lost 0 bases and J 7 bases, leaving 9 bases between the germline ends. CDR1 MGHRA and CDR2 YSYEKL come from the germline V gene. For the CDR3, the DNA is TGCGCCAGCAGCCAAGAGGCAGGGAATGAAGCTTTCTTT. Protein: CASSQEAGNEAFF.